Described below is a single T cell receptor beta chain sequence and its context. Ten or more counts support this clonotype. Its antigen specificity is not known. The record has no base qualities; no much larger clone is one base away. Every diabetic patient fulfilled standard classification criteria for type 1 or type 2 diabetes, and glucose and C-peptide were measured using WHO-recommended methods. Exclusion applied to any donor with other autoimmune diseases or infections within the previous four weeks. From each participant, 7.5 to 10 milliliters of peripheral blood were collected. PBMCs were isolated with LymphoPrep density separation. This entry is derived from a study of type 1 and type 2 diabetes patients (dated by TCRdb to the mid-2010s). Some background on the complete study: About ten type 1 diabetes patients, a few type 2 diabetes patients and roughly 6 nondiabetic controls were recruited in China to form the cohort. Paired-end sequencing of TCRbeta libraries was performed on Illumina HiSeq 2000 or MiSeq instruments. Across the study, CD4+ and CD8+ T cells were positively selected from PBMCs by means of CD4 or CD8 MicroBeads on MACS columns. A total of roughly 20,000,000 paired-end reads was generated across the whole study. TCRbeta repertoires were profiled by high-throughput sequencing in the study to compare type 1 diabetes, type 2 diabetes and nondiabetic individuals. Type 2 diabetes patients were included as a disease comparison group for the type 1 diabetes patients. Similar V gene usage was observed when roughly 20-cycle and approximately 25-cycle amplification were compared, suggesting similar primer efficiencies and random PCR bias.

The instrument given in TCRdb is Illumina MiSeq. Genomic DNA from sorted T cell subsets was used as template for TCRbeta CDR3 amplification. Multiplex PCR with 30 forward and 13 reverse primers amplified the TCRbeta CDR3 region. After the PCR products were purified with AMPure XP beads, a second PCR of around 27 cycles was run to add indices and adaptors. Before sequencing, the libraries were purified from gel with the QIAquick Gel Extraction Kit. Per the source publication's procedure: FLASH was used to merge paired-end reads, and IgBLAST was used to align the merged reads to IMGT V, D and J germline references. Reads with below 70% alignment identity to germline references were discarded, leaving 8.5 million to 13 million reads study-wide. CDR3 boundaries, reading frame and productivity were assigned according to IMGT definitions. Highly-expanded clones were defined as clones making up 1% or more of reads, and normalized Shannon entropy was used to measure diversity. Unpaired two-tailed t-tests were used to test for differences in Shannon entropy between groups. In-frame beta chains were kept once TCRdb had trimmed the public reads at Q25 with fastp and called clones with MiXCR. Every entry covers one CDR3 protein and lists the most common genes and DNA from its rows. The authors' filters were not applied to this entry. For this sample there are 250,000 or so distinct CDR3 sequences; approximately 45% appear just once. The ten largest clonotypes hold roughly an eighth of the sample.

Results and caveats for the whole study, not just this receptor: In both CD4+ and CD8+ T cells, type 2 diabetes repertoires were highly diverse, with diversity significantly greater than that of type 1 diabetes repertoires. Only a limited number of T2D and control samples were sequenced, so some T1D-only HECs might also appear in more T2D or control samples. Type 2 diabetes patients had few highly-expanded CD4+ clones (median one), and those clones made up a median around 4% of reads. Type 2 diabetes and control samples had highly correlated V and J gene usage patterns, with the correlation between samples averaging roughly 0.97. The study groups were not matched for age and gender, which could possibly have biased interpretation.

After removal of 1 base from V and 4 bases from J, the junction retains 8 bases not matched to a gene. From cysteine to phenylalanine, the CDR3 is 15 amino acids long. Only the CDR3 portion is preserved as DNA: 45 bases, with reading frame beginning at the first base. Based on the germline V gene (reference sequence), the CDR1 and CDR2 sequences are DFQATT and SNEGSKA. The sequence joins TRBV20-1 to TRBJ1-1, and TRBD1 matches 8 of the central bases. The receptor's source is a man between 18 and 29 years old with type 2 diabetes. Sequenced sample: peripheral blood mononuclear cells (PBMCs). Here the CDR3 is given as CSARVGGQGGTEAFF. The nucleotides are TGCAGTGCTAGAGTAGGAGGACAGGGTGGCACTGAAGCTTTCTTT.